This TCR beta chain was found in a study of shared clonotypes between healthy human individuals. Study overall: Two women and a few men aged 18 to 49 made up the donors.

Data came from immunoSEQ multiplex PCR; TCRdb stores just in-frame clones and leaves some out. The sample includes roughly 1,500,000 clones, approximately 98.5% of them seen just once. Germline V gene lookup returns CDR1 LNHDA and CDR2 SQIVND (reference sequence). V dropped 3 bases and J dropped 6 bases, with 11 bases sitting between them. The CDR3 has 13 amino acids. Note on this clone: Its specificity is unknown.

Whole-study findings and limits: Lower generation probabilities were found for non-shared clonotypes than for those shared by all four donors.

The chain links TRBV19 to TRBJ1-1; D not resolved. Source material: naive CD4+ T cells sorted from blood. Documented subset: CD45RA+ positively selected. This receptor was taken from a man younger than 45 in good health. The DNA for the CDR3 is TGTGCCAGTAGTATCTTTGGCAATCCTGAAGCTTTCTTT. This encodes CASSIFGNPEAFF.